The 23 T cell receptor beta chains below all came from one sample that was sequenced in a study of blood T cell repertoires in COVID-19. Profiled with immunoSEQ multiplex PCR; TCRdb holds only in-frame clones, not every one. This table has over 150,000 clones, 84% appearing once. Specimen: peripheral blood. The source is a human donor in a cohort sampled during active COVID-19.

As DNA, the CDR3 is TGTGCCTGGAGGACTAGCGGGGGGTGGACAGATACGCAGTATTTT. Amino acid sequence: CAWRTSGGWTDTQYF. The chain has TRBV30 and TRBJ2-3; 13 nucleotides line up with TRBD2. The CDR3 sequence is 15 residues long. The germline V gene encodes CDR1 GTSNPN and CDR2 SVGIG (reference sequence). With V trimmed by 3 bases and J by 3 bases, 3 bases remained unmatched.

This clone was counted once. V gene TRBV9 combines with J gene TRBJ2-1, with 15 bases that match TRBD2. The CDR3 has 18 residues. V gave up 3 bases and J gave up 2 bases; unmatched junction bases: 6. Per the germline V gene, CDR1 is SGDLS and CDR2 is YYNGEE. CDR3 sequence reads: CASSARTSGGAPYNEQFF. In DNA, the CDR3 is TGTGCCAGCAGCGCACGGACTAGCGGGGGGGCCCCCTACAATGAGCAGTTCTTC.

The chain recombines TRBV5-1 with TRBJ2-7; weak D call: TRBD1 (6 bases). Trimming left V 2 bases short and J 3 bases short, with 15 bases between. CDR1 is SGHRS, CDR2 YFSETQ, per germline. This CDR3 has 15 amino acids. The CDR3 reads CASSLQQGYVYEQYF. CDR3 coding DNA: TGCGCCAGCAGCTTACAGCAGGGGTACGTCTACGAGCAGTACTTC.

V usage is TRBV5-5 and J usage is TRBJ2-7; TRBD2 matches 7 bases. CDR3 length: 15 amino acids. CDR1 is SGHKS and CDR2 is YYEKEE in the germline V gene (reference sequence). Losses at the gene ends were 4 bases for V and 5 bases for J; bases not matched to a gene: 12. CDR3 nucleotide sequence: TGTGCCAGCAGCCCGGGGAGGGGATCCCCCCACGAGCAGTACTTC. It encodes CASSPGRGSPHEQYF.

CDR3 DNA: TGTGCCAGTAGTATCGTTAGTTCCGACACCGGGGAGCTGTTTTTT. Encoded protein: CASSIVSSDTGELFF. The chain carries TRBV19 and TRBJ2-2; D is undetermined. This CDR3 has 15 amino acids. The germline V gene encodes CDR1 LNHDA and CDR2 SQIVND (reference sequence). Trimming removed 3 bases at V and 3 bases at J, with 11 bases between.

The chain has TRBV25-1 and TRBJ1-5; D is unclear. V was clipped by 6 bases and J by 5 bases, with 11 bases between them. This CDR3 is built from 13 residues. Germline lookup yields CDR1 MGHDK and CDR2 SYGVNS. The CDR3 nucleotides read TGTGCCAGCAGGGGCCGGGGAGATCAGCCCCAGCATTTT. Protein: CASRGRGDQPQHF. The entire variable domain, with the rest obtained from reference TRBV25-1 and TRBJ1-5, is as follows: EADIYQTPRYLVIGTGKKITLECSQTMGHDKMYWYQQDPGMELHLIHYSYGVNSTEKGDLSSESTVSRIRTEHFPLTLESARPSHTSQYLCASRGRGDQPQHFGDGTRLSIL.

Only a few counts were recorded for this clone. This chain uses TRBV5-1 with TRBJ2-1, with 7 bases lining up with TRBD1. The V gene end was trimmed by 4 bases and the J gene end by 10 bases; junction bases not matched to a gene: 11. This CDR3 has 14 residues. The germline V gene has CDR1 SGHRS and CDR2 YFSETQ. This CDR3 reads CASSATSRDSEQFF. The CDR3 nucleotides are TGCGCCAGCAGCGCGACGTCCCGGGACAGCGAGCAGTTCTTC.

The chain uses TRBV11-2 and TRBJ2-7, with 9 bases fitting TRBD2. The CDR3 sequence is 15 residues long. V shed 0 bases and J 6 bases; nucleotides not matched to a gene: 6. Germline V CDR1 and CDR2: SGHAT, FQNNGV. The CDR3 here is CASSLERGGLFEQYF. The CDR3 DNA is TGTGCCAGCAGCTTAGAGCGGGGGGGTCTTTTCGAGCAGTACTTC.

A single count supports this clone. The gene calls are TRBV5-1 and TRBJ2-7; 7 bases agree with TRBD2. Unmatched junction bases numbered 10, after V lost 0 bases and J lost 4 bases. Germline V gives CDR1 SGHRS, CDR2 YFSETQ. This CDR3 contains 16 residues. In DNA, the CDR3 is TGCGCCAGCAGCTTGGACGGCGGGGGTCTGGGATACGAGCAGTACTTC. Amino acid sequence: CASSLDGGGLGYEQYF.

This rearrangement joins TRBV5-1 to TRBJ1-1; no reliable D call. The V end was cut by 6 bases, the J end by 1 base, with 13 bases between. The germline gives CDR1 SGHRS, CDR2 YFSETQ. CDR3 length: 14 residues. The CDR3 nucleotides read TGCGCCAGCACCCCAGCGGGTAGGAACACTGAAGCTTTCTTT. Its protein is CASTPAGRNTEAFF.

The chain links TRBV6-2 or TRBV6-3 to TRBJ1-5, with D tentatively TRBD1 (6 bases). Germline-derived CDR1 and CDR2 are MNHEY and SVGEGT. This CDR3 has 19 residues. Trimming pared 0 bases from V and 1 base from J, leaving 19 bases between. Here the CDR3 reads CASSYSMGAPRVSNQPQHF. The CDR3 nucleotides read TGTGCCAGCAGTTACTCGATGGGGGCTCCTAGGGTGAGCAATCAGCCCCAGCATTTT.

The chain uses TRBV11-2 and TRBJ2-1; possible D gene TRBD2, 6 bases. The CDR3 runs 14 residues. V was trimmed by 1 base and J by 3 bases, leaving 7 bases between them. CDR1 is SGHAT, CDR2 FQNNGV, per germline. CDR3: CASSLAGSYNEQFF. For the CDR3, the DNA is TGTGCCAGCAGCTTAGCCGGGAGCTACAATGAGCAGTTCTTC.

The chain uses TRBV3-1 (or the pseudogene TRBV3-2) and TRBJ1-5; D is uncertain. V lost 1 base, J lost 5 bases, and 9 bases lay in between. The CDR3 sequence is 14 residues long. Germline CDR1 is LGHDT and CDR2 is YNNKEL (reference sequence). The CDR3 loop is CASSQGRSYQPQHF. The CDR3 DNA follows: TGTGCCAGCAGCCAAGGAAGGAGTTATCAGCCCCAGCATTTT.

The V gene is TRBV5-1, the J gene TRBJ1-6; TRBD1 is a possible D gene (6 bases). CDR1 is SGHRS and CDR2 is YFSETQ in the germline V gene. V was clipped by 4 bases and J by 9 bases, with 17 bases between them. The CDR3 runs to 15 residues. The CDR3 sequence is CASSQGGGLASPLHF. The CDR3 DNA sequence: TGCGCCAGCAGCCAAGGGGGGGGACTAGCTTCACCCCTCCACTTT.

The rearrangement links TRBV6-5 to TRBJ2-7; D remains ambiguous. The CDR3 contains 13 residues. Trimming removed 10 bases from V and 2 bases from J, with 15 bases in between. Germline V gives CDR1 MNHEY, CDR2 SVGAGI. CDR3 nucleotides: TGTGCCACCCGTCGAGCAGGAACCTACGAGCAGTACTTC. This sequence encodes CATRRAGTYEQYF.

The table lists this clone with a count of one. The V and J genes are TRBV27 and TRBJ2-3, with 16 bases aligning to TRBD2. The CDR3 covers 20 residues. V trimming: 7 bases; J trimming: 0 bases; junction bases outside the gene matches: 13. CDR1 and CDR2 (germline): MNHEY, SMNVEV (reference sequence). The CDR3 DNA sequence: TGTGCCAGCACCTCCGGGGGACTAGCGGGGGGGATATCAAGCACAGATACGCAGTATTTT. This gives the protein CASTSGGLAGGISSTDTQYF.

This chain connects TRBV12-3 or TRBV12-4 to TRBJ2-2, with D unresolved. Trimming cost V 10 bases and J 2 bases, with 11 bases left between them. CDR3 size: 13 residues. The CDR3, as DNA: TGTGCCACCCAGAGGAGTAACACCGGGGAGCTGTTTTTT. It translates to CATQRSNTGELFF.

The rearrangement links TRBV6-2 or TRBV6-3 to TRBJ2-1; maybe TRBD2 (6 bases). The V gene lost 2 bases and the J gene lost 6 bases, with 20 bases spanning the gap. The CDR3 runs 17 residues. Germline V gene sequence: CDR1 MNHEY, CDR2 SVGEGT. The CDR3 DNA is TGTGCCAGCAGTTACCCCCCGACTAGATTCGCCCGCAATGAGCAGTTCTTC. Its translation: CASSYPPTRFARNEQFF.

This chain joins TRBV12-3 or TRBV12-4 and TRBJ2-3; D gene uncertain. CDR3 length equals 12 residues. V was pared by 10 bases and J by 4 bases, with 12 bases between. DNA of the CDR3: TGTGCCACCGTCCTGGGCTCAGATACGCAGTATTTT. Its translation: CATVLGSDTQYF.

This clone was counted only a few times. This chain links TRBV24-1 with TRBJ1-1; perhaps TRBD1 as D (5 bases). The germline V gene has CDR1 KGHDR and CDR2 SFDVKD. The length of the CDR3 is 12 residues. V was cut by 10 bases and J by 7 bases, with 15 bases left in between. The CDR3 spells CATTDKRGEAFF. Here the CDR3 DNA reads TGTGCCACTACGGACAAGCGGGGTGAAGCTTTCTTT.

The chain has TRBV30 and TRBJ1-4; TRBD1 agrees at 9 bases. The V segment lost 1 base and the J segment 8 bases; nucleotides outside the gene matches: 8. CDR3 size: 15 residues. The germline V gene encodes CDR1 GTSNPN and CDR2 SVGIG (reference sequence). Here the CDR3 reads CAWSADRGPQEKLFF. Here the CDR3 DNA reads TGTGCCTGGAGTGCGGACAGGGGCCCCCAAGAAAAACTGTTTTTT. Full variable domain (missing parts from reference TRBV30 and TRBJ1-4): SQTIHQWPATLVQPVGSPLSLECTVEGTSNPNLYWYRQAAGRGLQLLFYSVGIGQISSEVPQNLSASRPQDRQFILSSKKLLLSDSGFYLCAWSADRGPQEKLFFGSGTQLSVL.

The CDR3 loop is CASSQGTGGEKLFF. The CDR3 bases are TGTGCCAGCAGCCAGGGGACAGGGGGGGAAAAACTGTTTTTT. This chain connects TRBV3-1 (or the pseudogene TRBV3-2) to TRBJ1-4; TRBD1 aligns across 11 bases. The CDR3 runs to 14 residues. The junction had 2 bases not matched to a gene; V was cut back by 3 bases and J by 8 bases. Germline loops: CDR1 LGHDT, CDR2 YNNKEL (reference sequence).

This sequence joins TRBV2 and TRBJ2-7; TRBD1 agrees at 7 bases. The CDR3 is 16 residues long. The J segment lost 3 bases and the V segment lost 2 bases, leaving 10 bases of the junction unmatched. The germline CDR1 and CDR2 sequences are SNHLY and FYNNEI. In DNA, the CDR3 is TGTGCCAGCAGTGAACGACAGGGCGAGGGGTACTACGAGCAGTACTTC. This sequence encodes CASSERQGEGYYEQYF.